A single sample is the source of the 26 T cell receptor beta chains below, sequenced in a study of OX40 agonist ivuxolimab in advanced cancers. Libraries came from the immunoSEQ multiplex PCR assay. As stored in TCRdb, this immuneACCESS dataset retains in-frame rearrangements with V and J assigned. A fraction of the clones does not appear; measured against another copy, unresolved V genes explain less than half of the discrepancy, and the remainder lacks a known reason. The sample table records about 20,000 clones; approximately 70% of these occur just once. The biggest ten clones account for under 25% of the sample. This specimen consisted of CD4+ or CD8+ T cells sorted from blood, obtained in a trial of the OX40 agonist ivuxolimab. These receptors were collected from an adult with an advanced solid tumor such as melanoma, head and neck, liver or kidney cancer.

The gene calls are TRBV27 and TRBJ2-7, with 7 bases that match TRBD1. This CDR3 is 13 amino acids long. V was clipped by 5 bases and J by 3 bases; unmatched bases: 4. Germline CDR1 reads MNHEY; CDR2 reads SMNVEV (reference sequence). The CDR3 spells CASSLGTDYEQYF. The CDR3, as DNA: TGTGCCAGCAGTCTAGGGACAGACTACGAGCAGTACTTC.

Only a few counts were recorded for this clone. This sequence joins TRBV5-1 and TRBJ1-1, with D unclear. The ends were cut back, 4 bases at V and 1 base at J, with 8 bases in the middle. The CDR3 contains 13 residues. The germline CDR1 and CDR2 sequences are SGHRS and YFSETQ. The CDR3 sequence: CASSSGPNTEAFF. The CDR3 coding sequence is TGCGCCAGCAGCAGCGGGCCGAACACTGAAGCTTTCTTT.

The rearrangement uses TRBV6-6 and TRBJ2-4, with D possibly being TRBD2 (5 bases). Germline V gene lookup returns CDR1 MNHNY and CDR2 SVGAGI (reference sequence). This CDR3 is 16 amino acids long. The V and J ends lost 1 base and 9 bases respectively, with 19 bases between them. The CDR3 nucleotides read TGTGCCAGCAGTTACTTCGGACTCGCCAAGGAGCTCATTCAGTACTTC. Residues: CASSYFGLAKELIQYF.

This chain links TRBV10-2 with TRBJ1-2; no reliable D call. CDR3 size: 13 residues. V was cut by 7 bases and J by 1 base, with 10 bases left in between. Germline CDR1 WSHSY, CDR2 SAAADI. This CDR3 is CASTKNHNYGYTF. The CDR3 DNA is TGCGCCAGCACTAAAAACCATAACTATGGCTACACCTTC.

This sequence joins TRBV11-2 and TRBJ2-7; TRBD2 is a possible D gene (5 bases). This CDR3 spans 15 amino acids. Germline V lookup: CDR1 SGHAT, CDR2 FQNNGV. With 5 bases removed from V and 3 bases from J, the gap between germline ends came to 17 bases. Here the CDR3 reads CASSPFRGQGYEQYF. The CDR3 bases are TGTGCCAGCAGCCCCTTCCGGGGTCAAGGCTACGAGCAGTACTTC.

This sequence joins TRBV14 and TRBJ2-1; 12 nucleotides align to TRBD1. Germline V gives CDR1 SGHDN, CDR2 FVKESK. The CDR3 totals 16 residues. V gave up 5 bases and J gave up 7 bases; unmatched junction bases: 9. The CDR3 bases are TGTGCCAGCAGCTTCCCCGGGACAGGGGGCTTGAATGAGCAGTTCTTC. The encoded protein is CASSFPGTGGLNEQFF.

CDR3 nucleotides: TGTGCCAGCAGCGCCCAGGTTGGAGGGCAGACCCAGTACTTC. Protein product: CASSAQVGGQTQYF. The chain is built from TRBV9 and TRBJ2-5; perhaps TRBD2 as D (6 bases). CDR3 length: 14 amino acids. The germline V gene encodes CDR1 SGDLS and CDR2 YYNGEE. V lost 3 bases, J lost 6 bases, and 15 bases lay in between.

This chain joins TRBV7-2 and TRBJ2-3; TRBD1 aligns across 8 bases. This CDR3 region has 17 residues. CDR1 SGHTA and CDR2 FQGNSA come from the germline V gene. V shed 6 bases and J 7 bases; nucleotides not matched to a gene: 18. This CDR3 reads CASRPGGGDTTSYTQYF. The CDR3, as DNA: TGTGCCAGCAGACCAGGGGGCGGGGACACCACCTCATATACGCAGTATTTT.

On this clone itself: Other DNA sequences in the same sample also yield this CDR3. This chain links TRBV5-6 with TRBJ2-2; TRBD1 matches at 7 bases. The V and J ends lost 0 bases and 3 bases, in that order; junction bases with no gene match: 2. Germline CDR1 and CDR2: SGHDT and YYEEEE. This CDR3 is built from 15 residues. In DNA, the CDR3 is TGTGCCAGCAGCTTGGTTCAGGGGGACACCGGGGAGCTGTTTTTT. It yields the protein CASSLVQGDTGELFF.

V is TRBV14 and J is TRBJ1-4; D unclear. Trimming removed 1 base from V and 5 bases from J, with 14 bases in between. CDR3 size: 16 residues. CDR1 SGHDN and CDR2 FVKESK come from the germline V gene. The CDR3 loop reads CASSQALGGWNEKLFF. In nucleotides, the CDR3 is TGTGCCAGCAGCCAAGCCCTGGGAGGCTGGAATGAAAAACTGTTTTTT.

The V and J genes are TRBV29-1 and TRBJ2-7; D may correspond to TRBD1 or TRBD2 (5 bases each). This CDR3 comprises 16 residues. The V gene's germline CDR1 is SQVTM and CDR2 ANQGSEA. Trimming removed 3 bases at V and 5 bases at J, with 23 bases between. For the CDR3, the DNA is TGCAGCGTTGAGGGGACCCGAAGTGGGGTACTCGACGAGCAGTACTTC. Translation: CSVEGTRSGVLDEQYF.

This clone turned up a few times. CDR3 in amino acids: CASSLEEGDRKYEQYF. The DNA for the CDR3 is TGTGCCAGCAGTTTGGAGGAAGGAGACAGAAAGTACGAGCAGTACTTC. This chain joins TRBV28 and TRBJ2-7; the D gene could be TRBD1 or TRBD2 (5 bases each). V lost 3 bases and J 4 bases, leaving 19 bases between the germline ends. The CDR3 sequence is 16 residues long. The germline gives CDR1 MDHEN, CDR2 SYDVKM.

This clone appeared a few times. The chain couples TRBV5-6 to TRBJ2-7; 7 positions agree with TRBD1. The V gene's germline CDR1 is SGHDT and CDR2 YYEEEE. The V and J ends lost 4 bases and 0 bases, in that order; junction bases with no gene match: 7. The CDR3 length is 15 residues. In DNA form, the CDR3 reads TGTGCCAGCAGCGAGGACAGGACCCACTCCTACGAGCAGTACTTC. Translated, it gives CASSEDRTHSYEQYF.

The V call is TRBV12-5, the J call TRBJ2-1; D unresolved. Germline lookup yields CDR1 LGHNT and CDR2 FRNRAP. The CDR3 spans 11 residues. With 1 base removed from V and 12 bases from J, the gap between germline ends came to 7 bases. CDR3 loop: CASGLGGMQFF. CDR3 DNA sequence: TGTGCTAGTGGTTTGGGAGGTATGCAGTTCTTC.

CDR3 sequence reads: CASSLGGPGEQFF. The DNA of the CDR3 is TGTGCCAGCAGCTTAGGGGGCCCCGGTGAGCAGTTCTTC. This chain joins TRBV11-3 and TRBJ2-1; perhaps TRBD1 as D (5 bases). The germline V gene encodes CDR1 SGHNT and CDR2 YENEEA. The CDR3 runs to 13 residues. Trimming removed 1 base from V and 9 bases from J, with 10 bases in between.

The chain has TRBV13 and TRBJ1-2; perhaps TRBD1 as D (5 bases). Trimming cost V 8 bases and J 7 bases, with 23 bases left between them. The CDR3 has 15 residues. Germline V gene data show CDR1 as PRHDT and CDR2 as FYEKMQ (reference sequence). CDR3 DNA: TGTGCCAGCTCGCCACGTGGGACTGTTGACACTGGCTACACCTTC. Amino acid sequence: CASSPRGTVDTGYTF. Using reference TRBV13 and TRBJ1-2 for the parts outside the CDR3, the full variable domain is AAGVIQSPRHLIKEKRETATLKCYPIPRHDTVYWYQQGPGQDPQFLISFYEKMQSDKGSIPDRFSAQQFSDYHSELNMSSLELGDSALYFCASSPRGTVDTGYTFGSGTRLTVV.

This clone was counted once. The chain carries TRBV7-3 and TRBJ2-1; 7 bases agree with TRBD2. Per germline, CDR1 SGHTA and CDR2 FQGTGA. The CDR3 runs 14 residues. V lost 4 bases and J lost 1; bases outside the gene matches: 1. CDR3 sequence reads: CASSSSGSYNEQFF. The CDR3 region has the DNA TGTGCCAGCAGCTCTAGCGGATCCTACAATGAGCAGTTCTTC.

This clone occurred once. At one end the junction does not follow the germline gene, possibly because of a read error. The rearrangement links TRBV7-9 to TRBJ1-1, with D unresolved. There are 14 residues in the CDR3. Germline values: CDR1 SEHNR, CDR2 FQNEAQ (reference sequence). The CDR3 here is CASSVDLSYTEAFF. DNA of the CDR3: TGCGCCAGCAGTGTCGATCTAAGTTACACTGAAGCTTTCTTT.

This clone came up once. The CDR3, as DNA: TGTGCCAGCAGCGCCGTCGGCACAGATACGCAGTATTTT. Translated, it gives CASSAVGTDTQYF. This sequence joins TRBV11-2 and TRBJ2-3; D remains ambiguous. CDR1 and CDR2 (germline): SGHAT, FQNNGV. Trimming cost V 5 bases and J 1 base, with 7 bases left between them. CDR3 length: 13 amino acids.

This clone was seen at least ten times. CDR3 in amino acids: CASDRGLGGYTF. In nucleotides, the CDR3 is TGTGCCTCCGACAGGGGGCTGGGTGGCTACACCTTC. The rearrangement links TRBV30 to TRBJ1-2; 10 bases are shared with TRBD1. CDR3 size: 12 residues. J was trimmed by 7 bases and V by 7 bases; bases with no gene match: 6. The V gene's germline CDR1 is GTSNPN and CDR2 SVGIG (reference sequence). Based on the CDR3 plus reference TRBV30 and TRBJ1-2, the full variable domain is SQTIHQWPATLVQPVGSPLSLECTVEGTSNPNLYWYRQAAGRGLQLLFYSVGIGQISSEVPQNLSASRPQDRQFILSSKKLLLSDSGFYLCASDRGLGGYTFGSGTRLTVV.

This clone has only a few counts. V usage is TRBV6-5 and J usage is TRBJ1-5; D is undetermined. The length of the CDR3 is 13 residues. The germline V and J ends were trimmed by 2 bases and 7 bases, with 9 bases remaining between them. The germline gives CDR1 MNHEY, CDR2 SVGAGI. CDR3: CASSYNSWQPQHF. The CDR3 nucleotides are TGTGCCAGCAGTTACAACAGCTGGCAGCCCCAGCATTTT.

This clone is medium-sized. The CDR3 loop reads CASSPRSGAVSYEQYF. The DNA of the CDR3 is TGTGCCAGCAGCCCCCGGTCGGGGGCAGTATCCTACGAGCAGTACTTC. This chain uses TRBV14 with TRBJ2-7; D might be TRBD1 or TRBD2, each matching 6 bases. This CDR3 spans 16 amino acids. V lost 4 bases, J lost 1 base, and 17 bases lay in between. Germline loops: CDR1 SGHDN, CDR2 FVKESK.

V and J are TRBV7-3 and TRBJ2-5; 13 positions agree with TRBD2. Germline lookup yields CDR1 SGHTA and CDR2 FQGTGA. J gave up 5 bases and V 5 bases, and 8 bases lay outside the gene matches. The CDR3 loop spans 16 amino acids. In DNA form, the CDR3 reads TGTGCCAGCAGCCCAAGACTAGCGGGGGGTCTGGAGACCCAGTACTTC. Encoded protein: CASSPRLAGGLETQYF.

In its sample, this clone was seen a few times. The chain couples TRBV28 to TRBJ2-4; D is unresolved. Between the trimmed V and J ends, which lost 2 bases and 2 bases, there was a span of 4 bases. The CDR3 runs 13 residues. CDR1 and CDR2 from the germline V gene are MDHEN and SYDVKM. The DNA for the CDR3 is TGTGCCAGCAGTTTAACGACCAAAAACATTCAGTACTTC. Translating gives CASSLTTKNIQYF.

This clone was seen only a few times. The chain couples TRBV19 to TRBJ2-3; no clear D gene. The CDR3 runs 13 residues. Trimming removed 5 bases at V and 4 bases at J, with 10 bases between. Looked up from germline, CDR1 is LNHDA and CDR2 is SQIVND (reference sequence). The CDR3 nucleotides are TGTGCCAGTAGTGACGGAAACGCAGATACGCAGTATTTT. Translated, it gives CASSDGNADTQYF.

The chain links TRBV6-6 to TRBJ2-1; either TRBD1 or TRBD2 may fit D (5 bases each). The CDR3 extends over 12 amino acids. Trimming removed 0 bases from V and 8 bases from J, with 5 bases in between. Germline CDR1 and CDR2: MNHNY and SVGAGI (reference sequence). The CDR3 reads CASSYSGDEQFF. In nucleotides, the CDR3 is TGTGCCAGCAGTTACTCGGGGGATGAGCAGTTCTTC.